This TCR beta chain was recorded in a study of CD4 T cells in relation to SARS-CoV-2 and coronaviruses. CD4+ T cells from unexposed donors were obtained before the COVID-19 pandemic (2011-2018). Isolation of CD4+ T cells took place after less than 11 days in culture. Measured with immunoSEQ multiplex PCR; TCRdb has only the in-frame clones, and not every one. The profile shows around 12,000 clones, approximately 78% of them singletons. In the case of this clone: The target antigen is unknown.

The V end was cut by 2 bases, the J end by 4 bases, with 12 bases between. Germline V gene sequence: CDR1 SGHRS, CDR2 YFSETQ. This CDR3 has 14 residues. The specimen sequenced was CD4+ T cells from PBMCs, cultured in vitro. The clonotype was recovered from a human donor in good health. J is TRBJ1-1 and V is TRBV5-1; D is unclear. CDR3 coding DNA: TGCGCCAGCAGCTTCGGGGTTATGGGCACTGAAGCTTTCTTT. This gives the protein CASSFGVMGTEAFF.